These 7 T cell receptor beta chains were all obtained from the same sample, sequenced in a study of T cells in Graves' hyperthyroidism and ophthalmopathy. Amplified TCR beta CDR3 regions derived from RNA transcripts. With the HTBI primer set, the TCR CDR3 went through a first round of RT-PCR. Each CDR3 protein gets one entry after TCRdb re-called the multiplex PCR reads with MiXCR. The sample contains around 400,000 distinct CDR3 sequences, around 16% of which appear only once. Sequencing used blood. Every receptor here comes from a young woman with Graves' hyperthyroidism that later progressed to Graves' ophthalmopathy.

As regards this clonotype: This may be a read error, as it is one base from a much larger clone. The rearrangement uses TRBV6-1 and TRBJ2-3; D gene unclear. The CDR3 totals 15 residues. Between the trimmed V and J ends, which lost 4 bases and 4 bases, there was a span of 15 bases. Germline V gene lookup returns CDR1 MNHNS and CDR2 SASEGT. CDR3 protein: CASSGDKGRADTQYF. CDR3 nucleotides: TGTGCCAGCAGTGGTGATAAGGGTCGGGCAGATACGCAGTATTTT.

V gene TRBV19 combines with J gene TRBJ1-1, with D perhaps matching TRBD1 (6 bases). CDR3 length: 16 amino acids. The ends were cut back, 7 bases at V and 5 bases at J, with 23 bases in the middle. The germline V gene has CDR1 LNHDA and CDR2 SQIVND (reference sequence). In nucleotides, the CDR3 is TGTGCCAGTACGGATAAGGGGGTCTCGAGGAAGACTGAAGCTTTCTTT. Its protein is CASTDKGVSRKTEAFF.

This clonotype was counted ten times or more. This chain's CDR3 is CASSPPTGADTQYF. The CDR3 DNA is TGTGCCAGCAGCCCCCCGACCGGGGCGGATACGCAGTATTTT. This rearrangement joins TRBV12-3 or TRBV12-4 to TRBJ2-3, with D possibly called TRBD1 or TRBD2 (5 bases each). This CDR3 contains 14 residues. Deletions cut 6 bases from V and 6 bases from J, with 16 bases between.

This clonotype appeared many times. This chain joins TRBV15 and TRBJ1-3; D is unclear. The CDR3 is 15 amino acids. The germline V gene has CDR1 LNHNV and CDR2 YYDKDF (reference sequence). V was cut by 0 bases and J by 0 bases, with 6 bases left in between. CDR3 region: CATSRDLNSGNTIYF. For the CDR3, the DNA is TGTGCCACCAGCAGAGATTTGAACTCTGGAAACACCATATATTTT. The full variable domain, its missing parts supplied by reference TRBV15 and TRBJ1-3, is DAMVIQNPRYQVTQFGKPVTLSCSQTLNHNVMYWYQQKSSQAPKLLFHYYDKDFNNEADTPDNFQSRRPNTSFCFLDIRSPGLGDTAMYLCATSRDLNSGNTIYFGEGSWLTVV.

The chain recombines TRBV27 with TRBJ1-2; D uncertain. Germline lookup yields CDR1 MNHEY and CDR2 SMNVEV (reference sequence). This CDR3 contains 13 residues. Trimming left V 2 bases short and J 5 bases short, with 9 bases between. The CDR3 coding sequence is TGTGCCAGCAGTTTACGGTCATCATATGGCTACACCTTC. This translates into CASSLRSSYGYTF.

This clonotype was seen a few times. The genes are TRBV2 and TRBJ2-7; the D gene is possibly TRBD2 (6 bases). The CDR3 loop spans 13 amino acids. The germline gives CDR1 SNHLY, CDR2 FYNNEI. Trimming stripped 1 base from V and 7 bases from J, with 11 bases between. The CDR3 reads CASSEGRVEEQYF. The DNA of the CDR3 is TGTGCCAGCAGTGAAGGGAGGGTAGAGGAGCAGTACTTC.

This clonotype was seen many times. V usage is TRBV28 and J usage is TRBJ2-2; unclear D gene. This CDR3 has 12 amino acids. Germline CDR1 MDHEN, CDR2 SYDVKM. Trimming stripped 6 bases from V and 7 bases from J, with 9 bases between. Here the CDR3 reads CASRPVGGELFF. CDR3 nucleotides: TGTGCCAGCAGACCAGTGGGCGGGGAGCTGTTTTTT. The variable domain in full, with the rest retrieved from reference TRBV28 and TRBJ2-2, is DVKVTQSSRYLVKRTGEKVFLECVQDMDHENMFWYRQDPGLGLRLIYFSYDVKMKEKGDIPEGYSVSREKKERFSLILESASTNQTSMYLCASRPVGGELFFGEGSRLTVL.